Listed here are 15 T cell receptor beta chains from one sample, sequenced in a study of blood T cell repertoires in COVID-19. Measured with immunoSEQ multiplex PCR; TCRdb has only the in-frame clones, and not every one. The table has more than 300,000 clones, more than 75% seen once. The sample was PBMCs or T cells enriched from blood (not recorded which). The receptors stem from a young man who had recovered from COVID-19.

This chain uses TRBV7-8 with TRBJ2-7; 10 bases fit TRBD2. Germline values: CDR1 SGHVS, CDR2 FQNEAQ. This CDR3 region has 17 residues. V gave up 0 bases and J gave up 4 bases; unmatched junction bases: 9. The CDR3 protein is CASSLASSGSYAYEQYF. In DNA, the CDR3 is TGTGCCAGCAGCTTAGCTTCTAGCGGGAGCTATGCTTACGAGCAGTACTTC.

The chain uses TRBV11-2 and TRBJ2-7; tentatively, D is TRBD2 (5 bases). This CDR3 is built from 16 residues. Germline CDR1 and CDR2: SGHAT and FQNNGV. V was shortened by 5 bases and J by 0 bases, with 17 bases between the two germline ends. The DNA of the CDR3 is TGTGCCAGCAGCCCTTCTAGGGTAACTAGCTCCTACGAGCAGTACTTC. Amino acid sequence: CASSPSRVTSSYEQYF.

The chain has TRBV5-1 and TRBJ2-2; TRBD1 matches at 9 bases. Trimming took 0 bases from V and 2 from J; bases not matched to a gene: 2. This CDR3 is 16 amino acids long. Germline V gene data show CDR1 as SGHRS and CDR2 as YFSETQ. The CDR3 DNA sequence: TGCGCCAGCAGCTTGGGACAGGGGGGAAACACCGGGGAGCTGTTTTTT. Residues: CASSLGQGGNTGELFF.

The genes are TRBV4-1 and TRBJ2-1, with 8 bases lining up with TRBD2. This CDR3 contains 13 residues. From germline, CDR1 is MGHRA and CDR2 YSYEKL. Unmatched junction bases numbered 8, after V lost 4 bases and J lost 12 bases. CDR3 coding DNA: TGCGCCAGCAGCCTAGCGGGGCCTCCTGGGCAGTTCTTC. Protein sequence: CASSLAGPPGQFF.

The V gene is TRBV7-9, the J gene TRBJ1-4; D is undetermined. The CDR3 runs to 14 residues. Germline V lookup: CDR1 SEHNR, CDR2 FQNEAQ (reference sequence). The V gene lost 0 bases and the J gene lost 3 bases, with 5 bases spanning the gap. The CDR3 reads CASSLARSNEKLFF. In DNA form, the CDR3 reads TGTGCCAGCAGCTTAGCCAGGTCTAATGAAAAACTGTTTTTT.

This chain connects TRBV7-9 to TRBJ1-2; D possibly corresponds to TRBD1 (5 bases). Germline loops: CDR1 SEHNR, CDR2 FQNEAQ (reference sequence). Trimming cost V 5 bases and J 2 bases, with 12 bases left between them. The CDR3 runs 14 residues. Written as DNA, the CDR3 is TGTGCCAGCAGCCGCGGGGAGGGGAACTATGGCTACACCTTC. It is translated as CASSRGEGNYGYTF.

V gene TRBV27 combines with J gene TRBJ2-3, with 10 bases matching TRBD2. CDR1 and CDR2 (germline): MNHEY, SMNVEV (reference sequence). CDR3 length: 16 amino acids. Trimming removed 5 bases from V and 6 bases from J; junction bases left unmatched: 11. The chain's CDR3 is CASSLRAGGLADTQYF. The CDR3 DNA sequence: TGTGCCAGCAGTCTTAGAGCGGGGGGGCTAGCGGATACGCAGTATTTT.

CDR3 region: CASLPSGVRTEAFF. The CDR3 bases are TGTGCCAGCCTTCCATCGGGGGTACGGACTGAAGCTTTCTTT. The gene calls are TRBV18 and TRBJ1-1, with a possible D match to TRBD1 (5 bases). Germline V gene sequence: CDR1 KGHSH, CDR2 LQKENI. V was pared by 8 bases and J by 5 bases, with 18 bases between. The CDR3 is 14 residues long. The whole variable domain, filled in from reference TRBV18 and TRBJ1-1, reads NAGVMQNPRHLVRRRGQEARLRCSPMKGHSHVYWYRQLPEEGLKFMVYLQKENIIDESGMPKERFSAEFPKEGPSILRIQQVVRGDSAAYFCASLPSGVRTEAFFGQGTRLTVV.

The chain recombines TRBV2 with TRBJ1-1; TRBD1 might be the D (5 bases). Germline V gene sequence: CDR1 SNHLY, CDR2 FYNNEI. Trimming took 3 bases from V and 8 from J, leaving 13 bases between them. The CDR3 covers 13 residues. In DNA form, the CDR3 reads TGTGCCAGCAGTGACAATCGGGCAGGGGAAGCTTTCTTT. Translated: CASSDNRAGEAFF. The variable domain in full, with the rest retrieved from reference TRBV2 and TRBJ1-1, is EPEVTQTPSHQVTQMGQEVILRCVPISNHLYFYWYRQILGQKVEFLVSFYNNEISEKSEIFDDQFSVERPDGSNFTLKIRSTKLEDSAMYFCASSDNRAGEAFFGQGTRLTVV.

The chain combines TRBV6-5 with TRBJ2-7; unclear D gene. The CDR3 has 13 amino acids. From germline, CDR1 is MNHEY and CDR2 SVGAGI. The ends were cut back, 0 bases at V and 9 bases at J, with 12 bases in the middle. The CDR3 nucleotides are TGTGCCAGCAGTTACTCGACAATAGGTTGGCAGTACTTC. The encoded protein is CASSYSTIGWQYF.

The V call is TRBV7-8, the J call TRBJ2-1; the D gene is possibly TRBD2 (5 bases). Germline V gene data show CDR1 as SGHVS and CDR2 as FQNEAQ. There are 15 residues in the CDR3. V shed 0 bases and J shed 7 bases, with 13 bases lying between them. CDR3 nucleotide sequence: TGTGCCAGCAGCTTAGCGGAAGCGGTAGCAAATGAGCAGTTCTTC. It translates to CASSLAEAVANEQFF.

The chain combines TRBV5-4 with TRBJ2-1; TRBD2 is a possible D gene (6 bases). The CDR3 is 18 amino acids. The ends were cut back, 0 bases at V and 6 bases at J, with 22 bases in the middle. CDR1 and CDR2 from the germline V gene are SGHNT and YYREEE (reference sequence). CDR3 DNA sequence: TGTGCCAGCAGCTTGGTCTCGGGAGTTCCTTCCTATCTCAATGAGCAGTTCTTC. Amino acids: CASSLVSGVPSYLNEQFF.

The chain joins TRBV19 to TRBJ1-6; 9 bases are shared with TRBD1. V gave up 6 bases and J gave up 13 bases; unmatched junction bases: 10. Per germline, CDR1 LNHDA and CDR2 SQIVND (reference sequence). This CDR3 has 14 amino acids. CDR3 sequence (DNA): TGTGCCAGTAGCCCCCGCACAGGGGGCTACCCCCTCCACTTT. It codes for CASSPRTGGYPLHF.

This clone was seen only a few times. The chain links TRBV27 to TRBJ1-2; 7 bases are a match to TRBD1. This CDR3 spans 15 amino acids. Germline trimming cut 4 bases from V and 1 base from J; bases unmatched to any gene: 6. Per the germline V gene, CDR1 is MNHEY and CDR2 is SMNVEV (reference sequence). For the CDR3, the DNA is TGTGCCAGCAGTTCATGGGACAGCATTAACTATGGCTACACCTTC. Translated, it gives CASSSWDSINYGYTF.

The chain combines TRBV5-6 with TRBJ2-5; TRBD2 is a possible D gene (6 bases). V lost 4 bases, J lost 3 bases, and 16 bases lay in between. This CDR3 region has 15 residues. CDR1 is SGHDT, CDR2 YYEEEE, per germline. This CDR3 reads CASSRRGTWKETQYF. CDR3 nucleotide sequence: TGTGCCAGCAGCCGGAGGGGCACCTGGAAAGAGACCCAGTACTTC.